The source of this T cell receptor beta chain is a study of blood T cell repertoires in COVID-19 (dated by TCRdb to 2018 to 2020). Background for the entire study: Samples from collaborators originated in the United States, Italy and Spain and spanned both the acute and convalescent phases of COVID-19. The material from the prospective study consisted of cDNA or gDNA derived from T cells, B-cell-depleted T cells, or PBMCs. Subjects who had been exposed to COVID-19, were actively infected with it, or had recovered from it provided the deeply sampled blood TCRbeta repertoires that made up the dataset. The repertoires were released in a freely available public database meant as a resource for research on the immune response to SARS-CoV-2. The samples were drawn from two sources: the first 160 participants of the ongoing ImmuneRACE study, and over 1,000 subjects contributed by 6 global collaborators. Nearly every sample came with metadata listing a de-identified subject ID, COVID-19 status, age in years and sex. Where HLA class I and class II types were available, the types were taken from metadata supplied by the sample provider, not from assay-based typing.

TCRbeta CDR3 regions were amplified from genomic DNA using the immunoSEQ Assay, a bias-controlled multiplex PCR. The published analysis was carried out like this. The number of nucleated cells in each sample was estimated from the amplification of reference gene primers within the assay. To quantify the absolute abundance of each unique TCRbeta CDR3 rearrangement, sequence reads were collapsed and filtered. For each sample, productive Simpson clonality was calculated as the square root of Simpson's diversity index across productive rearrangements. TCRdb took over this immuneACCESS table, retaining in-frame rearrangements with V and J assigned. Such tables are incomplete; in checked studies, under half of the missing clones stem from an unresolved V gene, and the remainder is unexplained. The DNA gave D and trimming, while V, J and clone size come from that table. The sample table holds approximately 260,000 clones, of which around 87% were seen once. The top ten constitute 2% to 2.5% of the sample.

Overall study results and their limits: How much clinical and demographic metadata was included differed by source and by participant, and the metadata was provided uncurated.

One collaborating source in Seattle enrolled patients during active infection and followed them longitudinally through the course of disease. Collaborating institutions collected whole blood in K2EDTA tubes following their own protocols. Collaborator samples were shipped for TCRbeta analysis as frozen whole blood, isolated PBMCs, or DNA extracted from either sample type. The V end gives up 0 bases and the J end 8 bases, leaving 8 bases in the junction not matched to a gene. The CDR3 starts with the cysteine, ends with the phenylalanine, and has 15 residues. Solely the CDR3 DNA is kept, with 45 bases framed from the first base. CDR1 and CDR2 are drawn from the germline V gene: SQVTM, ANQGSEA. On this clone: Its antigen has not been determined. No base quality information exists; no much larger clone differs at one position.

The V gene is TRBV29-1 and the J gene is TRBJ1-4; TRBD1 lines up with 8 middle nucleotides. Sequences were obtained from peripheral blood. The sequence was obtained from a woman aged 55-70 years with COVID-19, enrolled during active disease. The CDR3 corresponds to CSVEDRYRGEEKLFF. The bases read TGCAGCGTTGAAGATCGTTACAGGGGGGAAGAAAAACTGTTTTTT.